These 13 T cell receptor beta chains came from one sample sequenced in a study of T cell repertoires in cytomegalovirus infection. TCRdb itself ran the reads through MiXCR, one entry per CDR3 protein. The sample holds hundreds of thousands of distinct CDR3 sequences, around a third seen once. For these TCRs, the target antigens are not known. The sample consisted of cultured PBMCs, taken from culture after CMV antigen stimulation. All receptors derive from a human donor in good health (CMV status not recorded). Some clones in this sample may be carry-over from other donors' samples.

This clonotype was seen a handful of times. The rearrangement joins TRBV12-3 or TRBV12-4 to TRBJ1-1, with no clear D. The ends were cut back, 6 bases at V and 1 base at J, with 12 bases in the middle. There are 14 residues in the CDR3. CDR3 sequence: CASSPGSPNTEAFF. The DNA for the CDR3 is TGTGCCAGCAGCCCGGGGTCCCCGAACACTGAAGCTTTCTTT.

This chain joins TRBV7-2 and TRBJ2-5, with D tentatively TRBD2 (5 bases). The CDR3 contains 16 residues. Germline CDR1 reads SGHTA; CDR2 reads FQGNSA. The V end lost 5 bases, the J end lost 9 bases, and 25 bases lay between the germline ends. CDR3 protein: CASSRSLAGGSGAQYF. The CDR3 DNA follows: TGTGCCAGCAGCCGATCCCTAGCAGGCGGTTCCGGAGCCCAGTACTTC.

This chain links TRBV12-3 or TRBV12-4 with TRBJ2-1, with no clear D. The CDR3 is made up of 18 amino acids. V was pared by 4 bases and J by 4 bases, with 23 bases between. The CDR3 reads CASSYSYDLRVTYNEQFF. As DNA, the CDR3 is TGTGCCAGCAGTTACTCTTACGACCTTCGAGTTACGTACAATGAGCAGTTCTTC.

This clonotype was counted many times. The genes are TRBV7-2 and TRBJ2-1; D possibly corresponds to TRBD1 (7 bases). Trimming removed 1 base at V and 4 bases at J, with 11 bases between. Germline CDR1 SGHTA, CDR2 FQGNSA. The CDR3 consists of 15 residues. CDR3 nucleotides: TGTGCCAGCAGCTTAGAGGCAGGGGGGTACAATGAGCAGTTCTTC. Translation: CASSLEAGGYNEQFF.

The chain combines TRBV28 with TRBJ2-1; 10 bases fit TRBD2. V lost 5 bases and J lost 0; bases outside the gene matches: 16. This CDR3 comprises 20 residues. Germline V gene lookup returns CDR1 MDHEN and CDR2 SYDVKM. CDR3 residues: CASSRASGSPSSDSYNEQFF. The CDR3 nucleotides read TGTGCCAGCAGTCGTGCTAGCGGGAGCCCCTCTTCCGACTCCTACAATGAGCAGTTCTTC.

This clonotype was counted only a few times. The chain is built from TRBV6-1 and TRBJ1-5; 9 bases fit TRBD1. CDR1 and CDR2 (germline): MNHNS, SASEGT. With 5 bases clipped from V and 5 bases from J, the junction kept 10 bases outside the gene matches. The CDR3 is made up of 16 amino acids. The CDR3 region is CASSSQGTGNYQPQHF. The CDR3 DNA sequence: TGTGCCAGCAGTTCCCAAGGGACAGGGAACTATCAGCCCCAGCATTTT.

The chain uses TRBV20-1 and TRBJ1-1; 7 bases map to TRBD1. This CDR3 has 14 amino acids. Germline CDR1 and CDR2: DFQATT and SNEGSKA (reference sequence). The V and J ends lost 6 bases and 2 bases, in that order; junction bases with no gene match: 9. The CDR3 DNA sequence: TGCAGTGCGGACATTAGGGGGCCAAACACTGAAGCTTTCTTT. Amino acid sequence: CSADIRGPNTEAFF.

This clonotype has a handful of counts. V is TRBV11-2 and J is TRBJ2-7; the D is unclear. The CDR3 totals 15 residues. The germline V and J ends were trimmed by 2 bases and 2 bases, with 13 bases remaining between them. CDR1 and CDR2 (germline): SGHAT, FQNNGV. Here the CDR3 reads CASSLSPVTTYEQYF. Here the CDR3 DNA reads TGTGCCAGCAGCTTATCTCCGGTTACGACCTACGAGCAGTACTTC. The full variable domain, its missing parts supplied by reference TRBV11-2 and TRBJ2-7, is EAGVAQSPRYKIIEKRQSVAFWCNPISGHATLYWYQQILGQGPKLLIQFQNNGVVDDSQLPKDRFSAERLKGVDSTLKIQPAKLEDSAVYLCASSLSPVTTYEQYFGPGTRLTVT.

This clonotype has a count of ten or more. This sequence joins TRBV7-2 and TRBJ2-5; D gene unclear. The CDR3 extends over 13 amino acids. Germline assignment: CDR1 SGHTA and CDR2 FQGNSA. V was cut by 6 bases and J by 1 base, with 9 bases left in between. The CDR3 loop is CASSIPFQETQYF. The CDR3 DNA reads TGTGCCAGCAGTATACCGTTCCAAGAGACCCAGTACTTC.

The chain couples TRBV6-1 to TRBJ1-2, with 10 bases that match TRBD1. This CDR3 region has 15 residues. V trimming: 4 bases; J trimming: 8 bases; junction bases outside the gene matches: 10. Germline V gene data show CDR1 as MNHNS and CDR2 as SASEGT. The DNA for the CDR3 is TGTGCCAGCAGTGCCGTCGCGGACAGGGGGTCGGGCTACACCTTC. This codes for CASSAVADRGSGYTF.

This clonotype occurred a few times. CDR3 nucleotide sequence: TGTGCCAGCAGCCCGCTTGGGCGGGAGGGCCTTAAGCAGTTCTTC. It is translated as CASSPLGREGLKQFF. The V and J genes are TRBV27 and TRBJ2-1, with 9 positions matching TRBD2. V was pared by 6 bases and J by 11 bases, with 14 bases of the junction left unmatched. The germline V gene encodes CDR1 MNHEY and CDR2 SMNVEV (reference sequence). CDR3 length: 15 amino acids.

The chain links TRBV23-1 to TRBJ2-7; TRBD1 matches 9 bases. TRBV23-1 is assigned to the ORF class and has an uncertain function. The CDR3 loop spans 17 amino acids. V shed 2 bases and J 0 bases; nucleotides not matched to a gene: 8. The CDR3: CASSQRRRTGVSYEQYF. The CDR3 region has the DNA TGCGCCAGCAGTCAAAGGAGGAGGACAGGGGTCTCCTACGAGCAGTACTTC.

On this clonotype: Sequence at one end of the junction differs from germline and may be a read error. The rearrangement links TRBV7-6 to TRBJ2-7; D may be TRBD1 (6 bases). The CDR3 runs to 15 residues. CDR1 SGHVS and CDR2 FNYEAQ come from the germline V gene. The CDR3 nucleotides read TGCGCCAGCAGCCTAATGGTCAGGGGTTCCTACGAGCAGTACTTC. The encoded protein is CASSLMVRGSYEQYF.